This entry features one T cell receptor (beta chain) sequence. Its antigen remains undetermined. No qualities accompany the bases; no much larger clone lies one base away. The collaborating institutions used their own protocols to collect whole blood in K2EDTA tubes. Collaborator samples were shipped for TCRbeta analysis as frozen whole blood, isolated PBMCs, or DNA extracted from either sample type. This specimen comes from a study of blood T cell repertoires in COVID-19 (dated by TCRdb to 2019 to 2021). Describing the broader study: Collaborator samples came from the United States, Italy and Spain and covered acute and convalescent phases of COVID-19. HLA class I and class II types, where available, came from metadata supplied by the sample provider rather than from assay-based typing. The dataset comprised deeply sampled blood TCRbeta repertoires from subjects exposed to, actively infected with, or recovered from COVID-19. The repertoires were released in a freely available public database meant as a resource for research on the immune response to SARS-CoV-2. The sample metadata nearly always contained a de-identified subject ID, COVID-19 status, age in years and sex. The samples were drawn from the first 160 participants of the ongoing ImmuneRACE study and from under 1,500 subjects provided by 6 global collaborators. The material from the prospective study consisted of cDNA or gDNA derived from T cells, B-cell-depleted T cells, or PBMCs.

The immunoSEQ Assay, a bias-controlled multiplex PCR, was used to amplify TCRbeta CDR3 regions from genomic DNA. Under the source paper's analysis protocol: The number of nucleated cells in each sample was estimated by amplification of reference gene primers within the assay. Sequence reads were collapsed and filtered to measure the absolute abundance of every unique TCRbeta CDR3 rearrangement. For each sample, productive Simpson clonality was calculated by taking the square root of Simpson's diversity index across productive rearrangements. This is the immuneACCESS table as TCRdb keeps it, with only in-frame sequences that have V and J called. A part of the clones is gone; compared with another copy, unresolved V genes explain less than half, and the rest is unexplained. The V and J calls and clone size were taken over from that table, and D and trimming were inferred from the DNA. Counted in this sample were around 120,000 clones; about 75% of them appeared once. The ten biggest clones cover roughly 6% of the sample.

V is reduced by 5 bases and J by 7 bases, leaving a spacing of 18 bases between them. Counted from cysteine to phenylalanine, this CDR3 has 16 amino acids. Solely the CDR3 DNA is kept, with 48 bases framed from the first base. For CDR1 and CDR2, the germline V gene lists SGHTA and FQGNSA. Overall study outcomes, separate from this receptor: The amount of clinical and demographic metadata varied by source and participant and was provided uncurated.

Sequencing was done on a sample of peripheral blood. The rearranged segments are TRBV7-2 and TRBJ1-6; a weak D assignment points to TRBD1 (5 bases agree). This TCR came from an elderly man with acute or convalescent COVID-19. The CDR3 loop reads CASSVLPGLTNSPLHF. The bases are TGTGCCAGCAGCGTACTCCCGGGACTGACCAATTCACCCCTCCACTTT.